This T cell receptor beta chain was retrieved from a study of regulatory T cells in long-lasting Graves disease. There are 15 residues in the CDR3. Looked up from germline, CDR1 is SGDLS and CDR2 is YYNGEE. V was clipped by 0 bases and J by 3 bases; unmatched bases: 2. Through Arm-PCR of CDR3 regions and iRepertoire HTBI primers, TCR beta libraries were built. TCRdb reprocessed the multiplex PCR reads with MiXCR, giving one entry per CDR3 protein. This table has under 800,000 distinct CDR3 sequences, under 20% appearing once. Documented time point: newly diagnosed GD, antithyroid drugs for less than 3 months. RNA extracted from PBMCs served as the sequencing template. The sample was also reused in another study, on T cells in Graves' hyperthyroidism and ophthalmopathy.

Here the sequenced sample was peripheral blood mononuclear cells (PBMCs), taken at new diagnosis, from a patient treated with antithyroid drugs. The source is a woman in her 30s with Graves disease. The rearrangement joins TRBV9 to TRBJ2-2; 7 bases are shared with TRBD2. Here the CDR3 DNA reads TGTGCCAGCAGCGTAGGGGCGGGAGACACCGGGGAGCTGTTTTTT. This gives the protein CASSVGAGDTGELFF.